Below, 2 T cell receptor beta chains from the same sample are listed, as sequenced in a study of T cell changes during pregnancy in multiple sclerosis. The assay was immunoSEQ multiplex PCR, and TCRdb's table has in-frame clones only and misses some. There are almost 50,000 clones in the sample; about 90% occur only once, and about 9.4% lies in the top ten. Sequenced here: CD8+ T cells from peripheral blood mononuclear cells, sampled after pregnancy. The receptors stem from a female donor with multiple sclerosis, enrolled in a pregnancy study.

In its sample, this clone was seen once. This sequence joins TRBV28 and TRBJ1-3; tentative D call: TRBD1 (5 bases). The CDR3 spans 13 residues. Germline CDR1 and CDR2: MDHEN and SYDVKM. The ends were cut back, 3 bases at V and 6 bases at J, with 9 bases in the middle. CDR3 amino acids: CASSFRGENTIYF. The CDR3 bases are TGTGCCAGCAGTTTCCGGGGGGAAAACACCATATATTTT. Based on the CDR3 plus reference TRBV28 and TRBJ1-3, the full variable domain is DVKVTQSSRYLVKRTGEKVFLECVQDMDHENMFWYRQDPGLGLRLIYFSYDVKMKEKGDIPEGYSVSREKKERFSLILESASTNQTSMYLCASSFRGENTIYFGEGSWLTVV.

The chain combines TRBV2 with TRBJ1-6, with D perhaps TRBD1 (5 bases). This CDR3 has 15 residues. The germline V gene encodes CDR1 SNHLY and CDR2 FYNNEI. Trimming cost V 4 bases and J 10 bases, with 17 bases left between them. CDR3 sequence (DNA): TGTGCCAGCAGTGGACCATGGACAAAGGTCTCACCCCTCCACTTT. Protein sequence: CASSGPWTKVSPLHF.